The 26 T cell receptor beta chains listed next were all sequenced from one sample in a study of identical twins. One entry per CDR3 protein results from TCRdb running MiXCR on the 5' RACE reads. The data hold under 800,000 distinct CDR3 sequences, with 21% observed a single time. A further study also used this sample, focusing on T cells expressing NK-cell markers.

Material for sequencing was PBMCs. The receptors were gathered from a woman between 18 and 29 years old in good health.

This clonotype has a handful of counts. V is TRBV5-1 and J is TRBJ2-1; no firm D call. Trimming removed 0 bases at V and 12 bases at J, with 19 bases between. The CDR3 runs 15 residues. The V gene's germline CDR1 is SGHRS and CDR2 YFSETQ. CDR3 in DNA: TGCGCCAGCAGCTTGGCTCTGATTAGTCCTCCCGGGCAGTTCTTC. It translates to CASSLALISPPGQFF.

The chain combines TRBV12-3 or TRBV12-4 with TRBJ2-3, with a weak D call TRBD1 (6 bases). The germline V and J ends were trimmed by 5 bases and 8 bases, with 17 bases remaining between them. CDR3 length: 14 amino acids. The CDR3 nucleotides are TGTGCCAGCAGTCCATCAGGGGCACGAGGTACGCAGTATTTT. This codes for CASSPSGARGTQYF.

Of note for this clonotype: This may be a read error: a much more frequent sequence differs by one nucleotide. The chain combines TRBV13 with TRBJ1-1, with no clear D. The CDR3 spans 13 residues. Trimming left V 1 base short and J 0 bases short, with 3 bases between. The germline V gene has CDR1 PRHDT and CDR2 FYEKMQ (reference sequence). The chain's CDR3 is CASSLDVNTEAFF. Here the CDR3 DNA reads TGTGCCAGCAGCTTAGATGTGAACACTGAAGCTTTCTTT.

This clonotype was counted only a few times. V usage is TRBV7-9 and J usage is TRBJ1-6, with TRBD1 identical over 7 bases. This CDR3 comprises 15 residues. The junction had 7 bases not matched to a gene; V was cut back by 7 bases and J by 4 bases. Germline lookup yields CDR1 SEHNR and CDR2 FQNEAQ (reference sequence). The CDR3 sequence is CASKGEGQYNSPLHF. DNA for the CDR3: TGTGCCAGCAAGGGAGAGGGACAGTATAATTCACCCCTCCACTTT.

The genes are TRBV20-1 and TRBJ2-5, with unresolved D. Germline CDR1 reads DFQATT; CDR2 reads SNEGSKA (reference sequence). V was trimmed by 1 base and J by 4 bases, leaving 13 bases between them. The CDR3 totals 14 residues. CDR3 nucleotide sequence: TGCAGTGCTAGAGCTGTTGGAGCCGGAGAGACCCAGTACTTC. Translated, it gives CSARAVGAGETQYF.

This clonotype was counted between two and nine times. The chain employs TRBV29-1 and TRBJ2-1; D might be TRBD2 (6 bases). Germline loops: CDR1 SQVTM, CDR2 ANQGSEA. Trimming cost V 2 bases and J 2 bases, with 13 bases left between them. This CDR3 spans 15 amino acids. The CDR3 DNA reads TGCAGCGTTGAAAGGAGCGGGCCTCCCTACAATGAGCAGTTCTTC. The encoded protein is CSVERSGPPYNEQFF.

The genes are TRBV9 and TRBJ2-7; D perhaps matches TRBD2 (5 bases). With 3 bases removed from V and 7 bases from J, the gap between germline ends came to 20 bases. The CDR3 sequence is 15 residues long. Germline CDR1 is SGDLS and CDR2 is YYNGEE. The CDR3 spells CASSAIEFPPGEQYF. As DNA, the CDR3 is TGTGCCAGCAGCGCGATTGAGTTCCCTCCGGGAGAGCAGTACTTC.

The chain has TRBV12-3 or TRBV12-4 and TRBJ2-1, with TRBD2 matching 7 bases. CDR3 length: 15 amino acids. Germline trimming cut 1 base from V and 4 bases from J; bases unmatched to any gene: 4. The DNA of the CDR3 is TGTGCCAGCAGTTTAGTAGGGAGGGAGTACAATGAGCAGTTCTTC. It translates to CASSLVGREYNEQFF.

The chain joins TRBV12-3 or TRBV12-4 to TRBJ1-4; D is unresolved. CDR3 length equals 15 residues. Deletions cut 6 bases from V and 1 base from J, with 12 bases between. CDR3 nucleotide sequence: TGTGCCAGCAGGGGAGGGAGGAGAACTAATGAAAAACTGTTTTTT. It codes for CASRGGRRTNEKLFF.

This chain uses TRBV12-3 or TRBV12-4 with TRBJ2-1, with 7 bases that match TRBD2. The ends lost 1 base at V and 9 bases at J; junction bases unmatched: 3. The CDR3 is made up of 13 amino acids. This CDR3 is CASSLGLAAEQFF. The CDR3, as DNA: TGTGCCAGCAGTTTAGGCCTAGCGGCTGAGCAGTTCTTC.

This clonotype was seen a few times. J is TRBJ1-2 and V is TRBV4-3, with D possibly TRBD1 on 6 matching bases. V lost 2 bases, J lost 4 bases, and 11 bases lay in between. Germline CDR1 is LGHNA and CDR2 is YSLEER. The CDR3 has 14 amino acids. The CDR3 DNA sequence: TGCGCCAGCAGCCAAACAGGGACCCCCTATGGCTACACCTTC. Its protein is CASSQTGTPYGYTF.

The chain couples TRBV20-1 to TRBJ2-7, with TRBD1 as a possible D gene (7 bases). Trimming shortened V by 0 bases and J by 2 bases, and 14 bases separated the two germline ends. Germline lookup yields CDR1 DFQATT and CDR2 SNEGSKA (reference sequence). The CDR3 is 15 residues long. The CDR3 loop is CSARDQGGKAYEQYF. The CDR3 nucleotides are TGCAGTGCTAGAGATCAGGGGGGTAAGGCCTACGAGCAGTACTTC.

V usage is TRBV18 and J usage is TRBJ2-7, with 8 bases matching TRBD2. V was clipped by 4 bases and J by 0 bases; unmatched bases: 11. The CDR3 runs to 17 residues. CDR1 and CDR2 from the germline V gene are KGHSH and LQKENI. The CDR3 DNA reads as TGTGCCAGCTCACACCCAGCGGGAGTTGGAGGCTCCTACGAGCAGTACTTC. Protein product: CASSHPAGVGGSYEQYF.

This clonotype has only a few counts. V is TRBV6-2 or TRBV6-3 and J is TRBJ2-1, with 9 bases lining up with TRBD1. V gave up 8 bases and J gave up 5 bases; unmatched junction bases: 13. Germline V gene sequence: CDR1 MNHEY, CDR2 SVGEGT. The CDR3 is 16 residues long. The CDR3 DNA sequence: TGTGCCAGCCAACCTCCTAGGGACAGGGTAGACAATGAGCAGTTCTTC. Translation: CASQPPRDRVDNEQFF.

J is TRBJ2-3 and V is TRBV12-3 or TRBV12-4; D perhaps matches TRBD2 (5 bases). CDR3 size: 15 residues. Trimming left V 2 bases short and J 1 base short, with 10 bases between. The CDR3, as DNA: TGTGCCAGCAGTTTAACTAGACCGGGCACAGATACGCAGTATTTT. Its translation is CASSLTRPGTDTQYF.

The chain carries TRBV29-1 and TRBJ2-3; 7 bases agree with TRBD1. Germline CDR1 is SQVTM and CDR2 is ANQGSEA. This CDR3 has 12 amino acids. The V gene end was trimmed by 6 bases and the J gene end by 3 bases; junction bases not matched to a gene: 3. CDR3 sequence: CSVDRETDTQYF. CDR3 DNA sequence: TGCAGCGTCGACAGGGAGACAGATACGCAGTATTTT.

The chain combines TRBV4-3 with TRBJ2-3, with TRBD2 identical over 9 bases. CDR1 and CDR2 (germline): LGHNA, YSLEER. J was trimmed by 4 bases and V by 0 bases; bases with no gene match: 8. The CDR3 loop spans 17 amino acids. In DNA form, the CDR3 reads TGCGCCAGCAGCCAAGAGAACATAGCGGGAGTATCAGATACGCAGTATTTT. As protein: CASSQENIAGVSDTQYF.

This clonotype has ten or more counts. This sequence joins TRBV5-1 and TRBJ2-1; unclear D gene. Trimming left V 5 bases short and J 9 bases short, with 12 bases between. Germline CDR1 is SGHRS and CDR2 is YFSETQ. CDR3 length: 12 amino acids. The CDR3 protein is CASSRGNSEQFF. The CDR3 DNA reads TGCGCCAGCAGTAGAGGTAACAGTGAGCAGTTCTTC. Full variable domain (outside the CDR3, taken from reference TRBV5-1 and TRBJ2-1): KAGVTQTPRYLIKTRGQQVTLSCSPISGHRSVSWYQQTPGQGLQFLFEYFSETQRNKGNFPGRFSGRQFSNSRSEMNVSTLELGDSALYLCASSRGNSEQFFGPGTRLTVL.

The chain recombines TRBV12-3 or TRBV12-4 with TRBJ2-3; no clear D gene. Trimming pared 3 bases from V and 2 bases from J, leaving 12 bases between. CDR3 size: 15 residues. CDR3 nucleotide sequence: TGTGCCAGCAGTTTTTTAGGGCAGAACACAGATACGCAGTATTTT. Translating it yields CASSFLGQNTDTQYF.

This clonotype was seen a handful of times. The J gene is TRBJ2-1, the V gene TRBV4-3; no firm D call. V was trimmed by 4 bases and J by 5 bases, leaving 15 bases between them. The germline V gene encodes CDR1 LGHNA and CDR2 YSLEER. This CDR3 has 15 amino acids. CDR3 loop: CASSLKVHSNNEQFF. In DNA, the CDR3 is TGCGCCAGCAGCCTAAAGGTGCACAGCAACAATGAGCAGTTCTTC.

This clonotype was observed at least ten times. V is TRBV7-9 and J is TRBJ1-3, with 9 positions matching TRBD1. The junction had 8 bases not matched to a gene; V was cut back by 7 bases and J by 4 bases. This CDR3 region has 15 residues. Germline V lookup: CDR1 SEHNR, CDR2 FQNEAQ (reference sequence). CDR3: CASTQDRGGGNTIYF. DNA for the CDR3: TGTGCCAGCACCCAGGACAGGGGTGGAGGAAACACCATATATTTT.

This rearrangement joins TRBV13 to TRBJ2-7; possibly TRBD1 or TRBD2 for D (6 bases each). The V end was cut by 4 bases, the J end by 0 bases, with 16 bases between. The CDR3 has 16 amino acids. CDR1 and CDR2 from the germline V gene are PRHDT and FYEKMQ (reference sequence). The CDR3 DNA reads as TGTGCCAGCAGCTCCCCCGGGGGCAGAAGCTCCTACGAGCAGTACTTC. It specifies CASSSPGGRSSYEQYF.

This clonotype was seen more than once but under ten times. The rearrangement uses TRBV5-6 and TRBJ2-7; D gene ambiguous. Trimming pared 3 bases from V and 8 bases from J, leaving 9 bases between. The CDR3 sequence is 11 residues long. Germline V CDR1 and CDR2: SGHDT, YYEEEE. The CDR3 DNA reads TGTGCCAGCAGCTCCGGGCTAAAGCAGTACTTC. Amino acid sequence: CASSSGLKQYF.

The chain combines TRBV20-1 with TRBJ2-3, with 7 bases that match TRBD2. CDR1 is DFQATT, CDR2 SNEGSKA, per germline (reference sequence). The J segment lost 11 bases and the V segment lost 6 bases, leaving 5 bases of the junction unmatched. This CDR3 is 10 amino acids long. CDR3 DNA: TGCAGTGCCGAACCGGGGGGGCAGTATTTT. Its protein product is CSAEPGGQYF.

The rearrangement uses TRBV12-3 or TRBV12-4 and TRBJ1-5; D unclear. Trimming removed 4 bases at V and 5 bases at J, with 18 bases between. CDR3 length: 16 amino acids. CDR3 sequence reads: CASSSLQSHNYQPQHF. The CDR3 nucleotides are TGTGCCAGCAGTTCTTTGCAATCCCACAACTATCAGCCCCAGCATTTT.

This clonotype was detected a few times. The chain's CDR3 is CATSVGQVRTEAFF. As DNA, the CDR3 is TGTGCCACCAGCGTAGGTCAAGTGAGGACTGAAGCTTTCTTT. The chain links TRBV15 to TRBJ1-1; no clear D. V was cut by 5 bases and J by 5 bases, with 15 bases left in between. The CDR3 sequence is 14 residues long. Germline-derived CDR1 and CDR2 are LNHNV and YYDKDF (reference sequence).